Shown below are 11 T cell receptor beta chains from a single sample sequenced in a study of cytomegalovirus exposure and HLA in healthy donors. PCR used 60 Vbeta primers and 13 Jbeta primers. Profiling relied on immunoSEQ multiplex PCR, and the TCRdb table lists in-frame clones only, not all of them. This repertoire shows fewer than 250,000 clones, roughly 88% found once; its top ten account for roughly 0.75%. Sequenced material: PBMCs. These receptors were obtained from a boy aged 2 to 10 in good health and CMV-seronegative.

This chain connects TRBV2 to TRBJ2-3, with TRBD2 as a possible D gene (6 bases). CDR3 length: 15 amino acids. Germline V CDR1 and CDR2: SNHLY, FYNNEI. With 4 bases removed from V and 2 bases from J, the gap between germline ends came to 13 bases. The CDR3 DNA reads TGTGCCAGCAGTGCCGGGACTTTCTCCACAGATACGCAGTATTTT. Protein: CASSAGTFSTDTQYF.

The rearrangement joins TRBV30 to TRBJ1-3; no reliable D call. Germline CDR1 reads GTSNPN; CDR2 reads SVGIG (reference sequence). With 0 bases removed from V and 6 bases from J, the gap between germline ends came to 12 bases. CDR3 length: 14 amino acids. The CDR3 nucleotides read TGTGCCTGGAGTGTACCAGGAAACGAAAACACCATATATTTT. Translating it yields CAWSVPGNENTIYF.

V is TRBV5-8 and J is TRBJ2-1, with 10 bases that match TRBD1. V trimming: 1 base; J trimming: 1 base; junction bases outside the gene matches: 8. Germline CDR1 SGHTS, CDR2 YDEGEE. The CDR3 runs 18 residues. This CDR3 is CASSLPGQGFMSYNEQFF. CDR3 bases: TGTGCCAGCAGCTTGCCGGGACAGGGGTTTATGTCCTACAATGAGCAGTTCTTC. Full variable domain (outside the CDR3, taken from reference TRBV5-8 and TRBJ2-1): EAGVTQSPTHLIKTRGQQATLRCSPISGHTSVYWYQQALGLGLQFLLWYDEGEERNRGNFPPRFSGRQFPNYSSELNVNALELEDSALYLCASSLPGQGFMSYNEQFFGPGTRLTVL.

The rearrangement joins TRBV10-3 to TRBJ1-1, with D unclear. Looked up from germline, CDR1 is ENHRY and CDR2 is SYGVKD. This CDR3 comprises 13 residues. The V and J ends lost 7 bases and 3 bases respectively, with 12 bases between them. The CDR3 DNA follows: TGTGCCATCACTACAGACGGATACACTGAAGCTTTCTTT. Translation gives CAITTDGYTEAFF.

V is TRBV6-1 and J is TRBJ2-5; D remains unclear. The J call may be wrong; the DNA end is better matched by TRBJ2-7. In germline, CDR1 is MNHNS, CDR2 SASEGT. This CDR3 has 13 residues. DNA of the CDR3: TGTGCCAGCAGTGAAGTCCCAACCTACGAGCAGTACTTC. It yields the protein CASSEVPTYEQYF.

The chain combines TRBV29-1 with TRBJ2-1; TRBD2 matches 13 bases. J was trimmed by 7 bases and V by 7 bases; bases with no gene match: 13. The CDR3 extends over 16 amino acids. The germline V gene encodes CDR1 SQVTM and CDR2 ANQGSEA. The CDR3 loop reads CSAWELAGGRENEQFF. The CDR3 DNA follows: TGCAGCGCCTGGGAACTAGCGGGAGGGCGCGAGAATGAGCAGTTCTTC.

A word on this clone: Mismatch with germline at one junction end may stem from a read error. The J gene is TRBJ2-7, the V gene TRBV19, with 8 bases identical to TRBD1. This CDR3 has 14 amino acids. CDR1 LNHDA and CDR2 SQIVND come from the germline V gene (reference sequence). In DNA, the CDR3 is TGTGCCAGTAGCGCCGGACAGGGTTCCTTCGAGCAGTACTTC. Encoded protein: CASSAGQGSFEQYF.

The chain is built from TRBV5-4 and TRBJ2-7, with TRBD1 matching over 7 bases. The CDR3 is 19 residues long. From germline, CDR1 is SGHNT and CDR2 YYREEE (reference sequence). Germline trimming cut 6 bases from V and 2 bases from J; bases unmatched to any gene: 23. CDR3 sequence (DNA): TGTGCCAGCACCGCAATCTCGGGTCCTAGACAGGGAATCCCCTACGAGCAGTACTTC. Translating it yields CASTAISGPRQGIPYEQYF.

The V gene is TRBV6-1, the J gene TRBJ2-5; TRBD1 matches 7 bases. J lost 5 bases, V lost 1 base, and 7 bases had no gene match. The CDR3 totals 15 residues. The germline V gene has CDR1 MNHNS and CDR2 SASEGT. CDR3 region: CASSEGSGGWETQYF. In nucleotides, the CDR3 is TGTGCCAGCAGTGAAGGATCAGGGGGATGGGAGACCCAGTACTTC.

J is TRBJ2-1 and V is TRBV2, with TRBD1 matching over 7 bases. The germline V gene has CDR1 SNHLY and CDR2 FYNNEI. V lost 8 bases to trimming and J lost 0 bases; unmatched junction nucleotides: 7. The CDR3 totals 15 residues. CDR3 sequence reads: CASVPDRSSYNEQFF. CDR3 nucleotide sequence: TGTGCCAGCGTTCCGGACAGGAGCTCCTACAATGAGCAGTTCTTC.

V and J are TRBV5-1 and TRBJ2-1; 8 bases are a match to TRBD2. Per the germline V gene, CDR1 is SGHRS and CDR2 is YFSETQ. The CDR3 has 16 amino acids. The J segment lost 2 bases and the V segment lost 2 bases, leaving 6 bases of the junction unmatched. The chain's CDR3 is CASSFSAGVAYNEQFF. The DNA for the CDR3 is TGCGCCAGCAGCTTCTCAGCGGGGGTAGCCTACAATGAGCAGTTCTTC.